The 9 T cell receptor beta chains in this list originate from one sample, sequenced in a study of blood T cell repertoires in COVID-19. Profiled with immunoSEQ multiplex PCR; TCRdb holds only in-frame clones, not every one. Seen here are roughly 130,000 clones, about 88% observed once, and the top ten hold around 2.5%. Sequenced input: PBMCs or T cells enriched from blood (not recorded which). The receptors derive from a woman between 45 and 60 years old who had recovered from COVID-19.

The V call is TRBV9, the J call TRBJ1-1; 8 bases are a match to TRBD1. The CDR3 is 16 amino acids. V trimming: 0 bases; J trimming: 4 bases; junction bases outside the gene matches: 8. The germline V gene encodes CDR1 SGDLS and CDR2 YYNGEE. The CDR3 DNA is TGTGCCAGCAGCGTAGCTGGCAGGGGGCGAAGCACTGAAGCTTTCTTT. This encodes CASSVAGRGRSTEAFF.

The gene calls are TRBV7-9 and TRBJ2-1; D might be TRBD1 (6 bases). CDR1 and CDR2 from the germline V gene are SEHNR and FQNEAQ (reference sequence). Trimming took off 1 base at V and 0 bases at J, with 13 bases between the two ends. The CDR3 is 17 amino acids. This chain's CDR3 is CASSLVYVGASYNEQFF. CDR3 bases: TGTGCCAGCAGCTTAGTATATGTGGGGGCCTCCTACAATGAGCAGTTCTTC.

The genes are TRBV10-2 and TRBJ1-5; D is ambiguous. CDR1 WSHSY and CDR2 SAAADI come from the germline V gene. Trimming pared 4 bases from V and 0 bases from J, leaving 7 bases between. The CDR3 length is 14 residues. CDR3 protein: CASSGNSSNQPQHF. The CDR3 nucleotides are TGCGCCAGCAGTGGTAACAGTAGCAATCAGCCCCAGCATTTT.

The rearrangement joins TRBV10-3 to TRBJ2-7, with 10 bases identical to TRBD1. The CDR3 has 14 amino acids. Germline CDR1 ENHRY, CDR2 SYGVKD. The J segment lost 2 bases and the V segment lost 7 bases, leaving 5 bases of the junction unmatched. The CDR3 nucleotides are TGTGCCATCAACGACAGGGGGCCTACCTACGAGCAGTACTTC. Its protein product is CAINDRGPTYEQYF.

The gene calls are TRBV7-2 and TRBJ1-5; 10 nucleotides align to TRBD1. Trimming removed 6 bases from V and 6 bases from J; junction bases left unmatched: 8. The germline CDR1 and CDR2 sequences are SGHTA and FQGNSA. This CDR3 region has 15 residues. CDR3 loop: CASSLTGGLAQPQHF. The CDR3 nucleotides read TGTGCCAGCAGTTTGACAGGGGGCCTGGCTCAGCCCCAGCATTTT.

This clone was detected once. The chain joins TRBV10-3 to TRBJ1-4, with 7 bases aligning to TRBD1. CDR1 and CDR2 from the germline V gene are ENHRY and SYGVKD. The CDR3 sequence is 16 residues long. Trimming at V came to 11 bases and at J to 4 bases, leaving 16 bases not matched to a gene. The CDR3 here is CAAQAGGGAINEKLFF. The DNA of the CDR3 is TGTGCCGCACAGGCGGGAGGGGGCGCGATTAATGAAAAACTGTTTTTT.

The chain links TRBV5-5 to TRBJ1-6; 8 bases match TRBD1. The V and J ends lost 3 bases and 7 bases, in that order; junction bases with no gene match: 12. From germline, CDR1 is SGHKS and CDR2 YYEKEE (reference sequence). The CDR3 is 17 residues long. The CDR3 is CASSSLGSGQGNSPLHF. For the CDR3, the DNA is TGTGCCAGCAGCTCCTTGGGATCCGGACAGGGAAATTCACCCCTCCACTTT.

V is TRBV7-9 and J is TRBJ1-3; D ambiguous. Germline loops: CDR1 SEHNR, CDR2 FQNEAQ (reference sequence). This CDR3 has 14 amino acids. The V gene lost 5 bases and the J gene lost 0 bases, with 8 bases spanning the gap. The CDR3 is CASSPEDSGNTIYF. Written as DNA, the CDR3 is TGTGCCAGCAGCCCCGAGGACTCTGGAAACACCATATATTTT.

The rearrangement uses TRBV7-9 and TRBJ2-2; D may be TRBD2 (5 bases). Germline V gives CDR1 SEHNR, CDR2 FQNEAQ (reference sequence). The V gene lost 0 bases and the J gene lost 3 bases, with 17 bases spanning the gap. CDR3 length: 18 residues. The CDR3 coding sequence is TGTGCCAGCAGCTTAGCACGCCAAGGGAGAGTTGACACCGGGGAGCTGTTTTTT. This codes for CASSLARQGRVDTGELFF.